There are a few counts of the clone carrying this T cell receptor (beta chain). Its specificity is not known. Based on CD45RO/CCR7/CD25/CD127/CD95/CD27, CD4+ regulatory, stem cell-like memory, naive and central memory cells were sorted. Isolated RNA was reverse transcribed in full, so expressed TCRB transcripts were sequenced. Some clones are missing from TCRdb's copy, which holds only in-frame ones; the method was immunoSEQ multiplex PCR. This table holds some 150,000 clones, approximately 10% found once. The sample originates from a study of beta chain features in type 1 diabetes. Germline V lookup: CDR1 SGDLS, CDR2 YYNGEE. The CDR3 sequence is 15 residues long. Whole-study results and caveats: Shorter TCRB CDR3s, moderately but significantly so, marked every one of the four CD4+ subsets in Type 1 diabetes patients. In comparison with healthy donors, patients had naive, central memory and Treg TCRB repertoires that appeared more similar. There were fewer insertions and more deletions at the VDJ junctions of type 1 diabetes patients.

The TCR sequence derives from a man younger than 35 in good health. The sample taken for sequencing was central memory CD4+ T cells from blood. V and J are TRBV9 and TRBJ2-5; 12 positions match TRBD2. The J call may be mistaken, given a closer DNA end match to TRBJ2-7. The CDR3 DNA follows: TGTGCCAGCAGCGTTGGGACTAGCGGGTCCTACGAGCAGTACTTC. Its protein is CASSVGTSGSYEQYF.